Below, 13 T cell receptor beta chains from the same sample are listed, as sequenced in a study of CD8 T cells in Susac syndrome. RNA totalling about 0.5 to 1 ug underwent reverse transcription with random hexamers. TCRdb reanalysed the immunoSEQ multiplex PCR reads using MiXCR and keeps one entry per CDR3 protein. This table holds approximately 190,000 distinct CDR3 sequences, 95% found once. The sample comprised CD4+ T cells from PBMCs. The receptors originated from a human donor with Susac syndrome.

The chain links TRBV6-2 or TRBV6-3 to TRBJ2-1; 7 bases are shared with TRBD1. V lost 5 bases and J lost 10; bases outside the gene matches: 8. Per germline, CDR1 MNHEY and CDR2 SVGEGT. The CDR3 totals 13 residues. The CDR3: CASSAQGFGEQFF. The CDR3 bases are TGTGCCAGCAGTGCACAGGGGTTCGGGGAGCAGTTCTTC.

This sequence joins TRBV20-1 and TRBJ1-2; TRBD1 aligns across 9 bases. The CDR3 consists of 13 residues. From germline, CDR1 is DFQATT and CDR2 SNEGSKA (reference sequence). With V trimmed by 4 bases and J by 2 bases, 2 bases remained unmatched. The CDR3 loop reads CSATTGGNYGYTF. The CDR3 DNA reads as TGCAGTGCTACCACAGGGGGCAACTATGGCTACACCTTC.

The chain has TRBV6-2 or TRBV6-3 and TRBJ1-1, with D uncertain. V lost 6 bases to trimming and J lost 3 bases, with 14 bases between them. CDR3 length equals 14 residues. The germline gives CDR1 MNHEY, CDR2 SVGEGT. CDR3 sequence: CASSTGGADTEAFF. In nucleotides, the CDR3 is TGTGCCAGCAGCACGGGTGGCGCGGACACTGAAGCTTTCTTT.

The gene calls are TRBV12-3 or TRBV12-4 and TRBJ2-1; 9 nucleotides match TRBD2. The CDR3 is made up of 15 amino acids. Trimming took 6 bases from V and 4 from J; bases not matched to a gene: 7. The CDR3 reads CASSPPTSGYNEQFF. The CDR3 DNA reads as TGTGCCAGCAGCCCCCCGACTAGCGGATACAATGAGCAGTTCTTC.

This clonotype was picked up a small number of times. V gene TRBV5-4 combines with J gene TRBJ2-1, with D maybe TRBD2 (5 bases). Trimming left V 5 bases short and J 0 bases short, with 12 bases between. Germline V gives CDR1 SGHNT, CDR2 YYREEE (reference sequence). This CDR3 comprises 15 residues. CDR3 region: CASSYSGSSYNEQFF. The DNA for the CDR3 is TGTGCCAGCAGTTATTCGGGGAGCTCCTACAATGAGCAGTTCTTC.

The chain links TRBV14 to TRBJ1-2, with unresolved D. Between the trimmed V and J ends, which lost 0 bases and 5 bases, there was a span of 13 bases. Per the germline V gene, CDR1 is SGHDN and CDR2 is FVKESK. The CDR3 runs 15 residues. CDR3 coding DNA: TGTGCCAGCAGCCAAGATGGCCGCAGTGGTTATGGCTACACCTTC. Translating gives CASSQDGRSGYGYTF.

This chain links TRBV7-2 with TRBJ2-7; 8 bases match TRBD2. From germline, CDR1 is SGHTA and CDR2 FQGNSA. CDR3 length: 15 residues. V shed 5 bases, J shed 0 bases, and the junction held 6 bases outside the gene matches. CDR3 coding DNA: TGTGCCAGCAGCGGACGTAGCGGGGCCTCCTACGAGCAGTACTTC. Amino acids: CASSGRSGASYEQYF.

The V call is TRBV18, the J call TRBJ2-7; D may be TRBD1 or TRBD2 (7 bases each). Germline-derived CDR1 and CDR2 are KGHSH and LQKENI. Trimming removed 0 bases at V and 11 bases at J, with 11 bases between. The CDR3 is 12 amino acids. The DNA of the CDR3 is TGTGCCAGCTCACCACCACAGGGGACTAAGTACTTC. Protein product: CASSPPQGTKYF. The whole variable domain, remainder taken from reference TRBV18 and TRBJ2-7, is NAGVMQNPRHLVRRRGQEARLRCSPMKGHSHVYWYRQLPEEGLKFMVYLQKENIIDESGMPKERFSAEFPKEGPSILRIQQVVRGDSAAYFCASSPPQGTKYFGPGTRLTVT.

The chain recombines TRBV12-3 or TRBV12-4 with TRBJ2-2, with 9 bases lining up with TRBD2. This CDR3 contains 17 residues. V lost 4 bases and J lost 3; bases outside the gene matches: 9. CDR3 sequence reads: CASSYASGGTYTGELFF. CDR3 DNA: TGTGCCAGCAGTTATGCCAGCGGGGGGACCTACACCGGGGAGCTGTTTTTT.

The CDR3 nucleotides are TGTGCCAGCAGGGGGACTAACTTCTACGAGCAGTACTTC. Its translation is CASRGTNFYEQYF. The V and J genes are TRBV6-2 or TRBV6-3 and TRBJ2-7; 7 bases are shared with TRBD2. The germline gives CDR1 MNHEY, CDR2 SVGEGT. The CDR3 is 13 residues long. V was clipped by 6 bases and J by 3 bases; unmatched bases: 5.

The chain carries TRBV29-1 and TRBJ2-7; TRBD1 matches at 12 bases. This CDR3 is 17 amino acids long. Trimming removed 1 base from V and 2 bases from J; junction bases left unmatched: 9. Germline CDR1 and CDR2: SQVTM and ANQGSEA. This CDR3 is CSVEAPGTGGEPYEQYF. The CDR3 nucleotides are TGCAGCGTTGAAGCCCCCGGGACAGGGGGCGAACCCTACGAGCAGTACTTC.

The chain couples TRBV5-1 to TRBJ2-5, with TRBD2 as a possible D gene (6 bases). Trimming removed 4 bases at V and 2 bases at J, with 15 bases between. Germline lookup yields CDR1 SGHRS and CDR2 YFSETQ. This CDR3 comprises 15 residues. CDR3 region: CASSPIGLPQETQYF. In DNA, the CDR3 is TGCGCCAGCAGCCCCATTGGACTACCGCAAGAGACCCAGTACTTC.

This chain links TRBV29-1 with TRBJ2-7; 15 positions agree with TRBD2. The CDR3 extends over 15 amino acids. Germline V gene sequence: CDR1 SQVTM, CDR2 ANQGSEA. Trimming removed 6 bases from V and 2 bases from J; junction bases left unmatched: 5. The chain's CDR3 is CSVGTSGGPPYEQYF. The CDR3 DNA follows: TGCAGCGTAGGGACTAGCGGGGGGCCCCCCTACGAGCAGTACTTC.